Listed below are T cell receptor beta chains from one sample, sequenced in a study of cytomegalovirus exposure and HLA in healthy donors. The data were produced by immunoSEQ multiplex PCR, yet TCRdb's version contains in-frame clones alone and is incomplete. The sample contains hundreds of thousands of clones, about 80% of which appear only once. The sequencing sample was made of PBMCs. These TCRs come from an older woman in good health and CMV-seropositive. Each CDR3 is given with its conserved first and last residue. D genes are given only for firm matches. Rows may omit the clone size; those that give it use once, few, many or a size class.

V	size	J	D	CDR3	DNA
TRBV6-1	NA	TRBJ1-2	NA	CASSEIGGFYGYTF	TGTGCCAGCAGTGAAATAGGGGGTTTCTATGGCTACACCTTC
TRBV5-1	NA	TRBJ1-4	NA	CASSRRTSEKLFF	TGCGCCAGCAGCAGGCGGACAAGTGAAAAACTGTTTTTT
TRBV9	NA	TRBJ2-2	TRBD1	CASSHGDRGSGELFF	TGTGCCAGCAGCCACGGGGACAGGGGATCCGGGGAGCTGTTTTTT
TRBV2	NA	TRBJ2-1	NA	CASSDADEQFF	TGTGCCAGCAGTGACGCGGATGAGCAGTTCTTC
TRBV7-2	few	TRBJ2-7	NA	CASSPQGFYEQYF	TGTGCCAGCAGCCCACAGGGATTTTACGAGCAGTACTTC
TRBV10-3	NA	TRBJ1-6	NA	CAISETWGPPLHF	TGTGCCATCAGCGAGACCTGGGGGCCACCCCTCCACTTT
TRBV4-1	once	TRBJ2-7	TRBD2	CASSQLMTSGSYEQYF	TGCGCCAGCAGCCAGCTCATGACTAGCGGTTCCTACGAGCAGTACTTC
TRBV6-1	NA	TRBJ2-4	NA	CASSDLADSKNIQYF	TGTGCCAGCAGTGATTTGGCCGATTCCAAAAACATTCAGTACTTC
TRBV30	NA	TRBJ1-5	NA	CAWSQGYSNQPQHF	TGTGCCTGGTCACAGGGATATAGCAATCAGCCCCAGCATTTT
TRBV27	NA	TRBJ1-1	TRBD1	CASSMRRGPLNTEAFF	TGTGCCAGCAGTATGCGAAGGGGGCCCCTGAACACTGAAGCTTTCTTT
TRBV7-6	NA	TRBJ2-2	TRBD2	CASSSPGRGGPFTGELFF	TGTGCCAGCAGCTCCCCAGGGCGGGGGGGCCCGTTCACCGGGGAGCTGTTTTTT
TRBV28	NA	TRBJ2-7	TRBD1	CASSRGWTGGLVRSYEQYF	TGTGCCAGCAGTCGGGGCTGGACAGGGGGCTTGGTGAGGTCCTACGAGCAGTACTTC
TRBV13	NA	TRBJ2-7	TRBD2	CASSKELAGAGDEQYF	TGTGCCAGCAGCAAAGAACTAGCGGGAGCCGGTGACGAGCAGTACTTC
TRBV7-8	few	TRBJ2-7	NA	CAIKQRPAYEQYF	TGTGCTATCAAGCAGAGGCCGGCATACGAGCAGTACTTC
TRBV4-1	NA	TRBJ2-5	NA	CASSQVLSGTKTQYF	TGCGCCAGCAGCCAAGTTCTATCGGGGACAAAGACCCAGTACTTC
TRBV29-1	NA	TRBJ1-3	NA	CSVEEATAGNTIYF	TGCAGCGTTGAAGAGGCGACAGCAGGAAACACCATATATTTT
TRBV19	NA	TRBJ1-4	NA	CASSPGGRGDEKLFF	TGTGCCAGTAGTCCAGGAGGACGGGGAGACGAAAAACTGTTTTTT
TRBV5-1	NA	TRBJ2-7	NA	CASSLGGGKAYEQYF	TGCGCCAGCAGCTTGGGAGGCGGGAAGGCCTACGAGCAGTACTTC
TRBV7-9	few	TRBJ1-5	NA	CASKFGGERPQHF	TGTGCCAGCAAGTTTGGAGGGGAGAGGCCCCAGCATTTT
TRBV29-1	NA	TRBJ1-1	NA	CSVERTANTEAFF	TGCAGCGTTGAGCGGACAGCGAACACTGAAGCTTTCTTT
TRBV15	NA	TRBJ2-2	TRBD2	CATSRPGREGKTGELFF	TGTGCCACCAGCAGACCGGGGCGGGAGGGAAAAACCGGGGAGCTGTTTTTT
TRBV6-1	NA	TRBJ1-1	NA	CASRLGQTNTEAFF	TGTGCCAGCAGACTAGGACAGACGAACACTGAAGCTTTCTTT
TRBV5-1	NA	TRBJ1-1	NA	CASSYRQAHTEAFF	TGCGCCAGCAGCTATCGACAGGCACACACTGAAGCTTTCTTT
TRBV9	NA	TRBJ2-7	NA	CASSVVGAPGDEQYF	TGTGCCAGCAGCGTAGTGGGGGCCCCTGGGGACGAGCAGTACTTC
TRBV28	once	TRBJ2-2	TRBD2	CASRRSSGRSNTGELFF	TGTGCCAGCAGGAGATCTAGCGGGAGGTCAAACACCGGGGAGCTGTTTTTT
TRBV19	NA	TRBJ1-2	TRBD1	CASSKGQDSDGYTF	TGTGCCAGTAGTAAGGGACAGGATTCTGATGGCTACACCTTC
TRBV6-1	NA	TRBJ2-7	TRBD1	CASPRTGGYEQYF	TGTGCCAGTCCTCGGACAGGGGGTTACGAGCAGTACTTC
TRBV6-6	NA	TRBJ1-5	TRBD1	CASNSPGGEGNQPQHF	TGTGCCAGCAACAGCCCAGGGGGCGAGGGCAATCAGCCCCAGCATTTT